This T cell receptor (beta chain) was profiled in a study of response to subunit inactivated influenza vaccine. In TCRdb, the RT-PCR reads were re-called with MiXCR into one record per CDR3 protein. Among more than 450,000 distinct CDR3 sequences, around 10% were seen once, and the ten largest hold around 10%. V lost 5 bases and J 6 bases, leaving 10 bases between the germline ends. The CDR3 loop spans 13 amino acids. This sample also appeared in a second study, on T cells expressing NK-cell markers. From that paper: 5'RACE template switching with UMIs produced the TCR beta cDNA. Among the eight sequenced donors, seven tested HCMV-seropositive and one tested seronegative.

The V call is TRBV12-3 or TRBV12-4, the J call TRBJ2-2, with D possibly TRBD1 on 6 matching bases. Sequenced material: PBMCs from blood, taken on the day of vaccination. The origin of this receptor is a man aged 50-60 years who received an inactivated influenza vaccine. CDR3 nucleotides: TGTGCCAGCAGTACAGGGTTCCCCGGGGAGCTGTTTTTT. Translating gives CASSTGFPGELFF.